Listed below are T cell receptor beta chains from one sample, sequenced in a study of neurological immune-mediated disorders. TCRdb independently ran MiXCR on the 5' RACE reads; one entry per CDR3 protein. The sample has about 120,000 distinct CDR3 sequences, roughly 3.2% seen once. Source material: PBMCs. The origin of the receptors is a woman in her 30s with multiple sclerosis. CDR3s include the opening cysteine and the closing phenylalanine or tryptophan. A D gene is named only where the DNA matches it firmly. Size is stated for part of the rows, as once, few or many counts, or as a class when the clone is expanded.

abundance: many; j_gene: TRBJ2-7; v_gene: TRBV7-2; d_gene: TRBD2; CDR3nt: TGTGCCAGCAGCTTTACTAGCGCCAACCTTCCCTACGAGCAGTACTTC; CDR3aa: CASSFTSANLPYEQYF
abundance: many; j_gene: TRBJ2-1; v_gene: TRBV4-1; d_gene: NA; CDR3nt: TGCGCCAGCAGCCAAGCAATTTTCGGGAAAGGTCCCTACAATGAGCAGTTCTTC; CDR3aa: CASSQAIFGKGPYNEQFF
abundance: many; j_gene: TRBJ2-7; v_gene: TRBV7-6; d_gene: NA; CDR3nt: TGTGCCAGCAGCTTAAGGACCATGGGGTGGGAACTGGATGTGGAGCAGTACTTC; CDR3aa: CASSLRTMGWELDVEQYF
abundance: few; j_gene: TRBJ2-2; v_gene: TRBV9; d_gene: NA; CDR3nt: TGTGCCAGCAGCGTAGCAGAGCCCGGGGAGCTGTTTTTT; CDR3aa: CASSVAEPGELFF
abundance: many; j_gene: TRBJ2-5; v_gene: TRBV20-1; d_gene: TRBD1; CDR3nt: TGCAGTGCTAAGGGACAGAAAGAGACCCAGTACTTC; CDR3aa: CSAKGQKETQYF
abundance: few; j_gene: TRBJ2-2; v_gene: TRBV29-1; d_gene: NA; CDR3nt: TGCAGCGCTAGGAAGCCGAACACCGGGGAGCTGTTTTTT; CDR3aa: CSARKPNTGELFF
abundance: many; j_gene: TRBJ2-7; v_gene: TRBV6-6; d_gene: TRBD2; CDR3nt: TGTGCCAGCAACCCAACTAGCGGGGGCTCCTACGAGCAGTACTTC; CDR3aa: CASNPTSGGSYEQYF
abundance: many; j_gene: TRBJ2-2; v_gene: TRBV5-5; d_gene: TRBD1; CDR3nt: TGTGCCAGCCGTCGACAGGGTTCAGCCGGGGAGCTGTTTTTT; CDR3aa: CASRRQGSAGELFF
abundance: few; j_gene: TRBJ2-3; v_gene: TRBV24-1; d_gene: TRBD1; CDR3nt: TGTGCCACCAGTGAGACAGGGAACACAGATACGCAGTATTTT; CDR3aa: CATSETGNTDTQYF
abundance: many; j_gene: TRBJ2-4; v_gene: TRBV20-1; d_gene: NA; CDR3nt: TGCAGTGCCCCCTTGTCTGGATTAAGCCAAAACATTCAGTACTTC; CDR3aa: CSAPLSGLSQNIQYF
abundance: many; j_gene: TRBJ2-5; v_gene: TRBV5-1; d_gene: TRBD2; CDR3nt: TGCGCCAGCAGCTTTAGCGGGAGAGGCCAAGAGACCCAGTACTTC; CDR3aa: CASSFSGRGQETQYF
abundance: many; j_gene: TRBJ2-5; v_gene: TRBV5-6; d_gene: NA; CDR3nt: TGTGCCAGCAGCTTGGGGGATTCAGGAGAGACCCAGTACTTC; CDR3aa: CASSLGDSGETQYF
abundance: many; j_gene: TRBJ2-5; v_gene: TRBV20-1; d_gene: NA; CDR3nt: TGCAGTGCCGAAAAGACCTCAGGGGTTCAAGAGACCCAGTACTTC; CDR3aa: CSAEKTSGVQETQYF
abundance: many; j_gene: TRBJ1-1; v_gene: TRBV30; d_gene: NA; CDR3nt: TGTGCCTGGAGTGTAGGAACTGAAGCTTTCTTT; CDR3aa: CAWSVGTEAFF
abundance: many; j_gene: TRBJ2-7; v_gene: TRBV12-3/TRBV12-4; d_gene: TRBD1; CDR3nt: TGTGCCAGCAGTTTAGGAAAGTGGGGACAGGGACGGTACGAGCAGTACTTC; CDR3aa: CASSLGKWGQGRYEQYF
abundance: many; j_gene: TRBJ2-1; v_gene: TRBV20-1; d_gene: TRBD2; CDR3nt: TGCAGTGCTAGACCCGGACTAGCGGGAGTCTCCTACAATGAGCAGTTCTTC; CDR3aa: CSARPGLAGVSYNEQFF
abundance: many; j_gene: TRBJ1-2; v_gene: TRBV3-1; d_gene: NA; CDR3nt: TGTGCCAGCAGCCAGCAGGACCACTCTAACTATGGCTACACCTTC; CDR3aa: CASSQQDHSNYGYTF
abundance: many; j_gene: TRBJ2-1; v_gene: TRBV20-1; d_gene: TRBD2; CDR3nt: TGCAGTGCTAGGAGGGGTCTAGCGGAGTTCAATGAGCAGTTCTTC; CDR3aa: CSARRGLAEFNEQFF
abundance: NA; j_gene: TRBJ2-2; v_gene: TRBV29-1; d_gene: NA; CDR3nt: TGCCGAGTATTGGGAGACACCGGGGAGCTGTTTTTT; CDR3aa: CRVLGDTGELFF
abundance: many; j_gene: TRBJ1-5; v_gene: TRBV6-2/TRBV6-3; d_gene: NA; CDR3nt: TGTGCCGAGGGCCATCAGCCCCAGCATTTT; CDR3aa: CAEGHQPQHF
abundance: many; j_gene: TRBJ2-1; v_gene: TRBV12-3/TRBV12-4; d_gene: NA; CDR3nt: TGTGCCAGCTTGAGATGGGGACCTAACTACAATGAGCAGTTCTTC; CDR3aa: CASLRWGPNYNEQFF
abundance: many; j_gene: TRBJ2-2; v_gene: TRBV20-1; d_gene: NA; CDR3nt: TGCAGTGCTGGGACAACGAACACCGGGGAGCTGTTTTTT; CDR3aa: CSAGTTNTGELFF
abundance: many; j_gene: TRBJ2-2; v_gene: TRBV7-9; d_gene: TRBD1; CDR3nt: TGTGCCAGCAGCTCACAAGTAGGGGGCCCATCGAACACCGGGGAGCTGTTTTTT; CDR3aa: CASSSQVGGPSNTGELFF
abundance: many; j_gene: TRBJ2-7; v_gene: TRBV5-1; d_gene: NA; CDR3nt: TGCGCCAGCAGCTTGGCCGAGACAGCCCCCACCTACGAGCAGTACTTC; CDR3aa: CASSLAETAPTYEQYF
abundance: many; j_gene: TRBJ1-2; v_gene: TRBV7-2; d_gene: NA; CDR3nt: TGTGCCAGCAGTAAACTCGGCCGGTTCAACTATGGCTACACCTTC; CDR3aa: CASSKLGRFNYGYTF
abundance: many; j_gene: TRBJ1-1; v_gene: TRBV7-9; d_gene: NA; CDR3nt: TGTGCCAGCAACGTGGCAGGGGTCGGCACTGAAGCTTTCTTT; CDR3aa: CASNVAGVGTEAFF
abundance: many; j_gene: TRBJ2-5; v_gene: TRBV7-9; d_gene: NA; CDR3nt: TGTGCCAGCACCCCTCCTTCTAGCTCTAGGGAGACCCAGTACTTC; CDR3aa: CASTPPSSSRETQYF
abundance: many; j_gene: TRBJ1-5; v_gene: TRBV3-1; d_gene: NA; CDR3nt: TGTGCCAGCAGCATAGGCAATCAGCCCCAGCATTTT; CDR3aa: CASSIGNQPQHF
abundance: many; j_gene: TRBJ2-7; v_gene: TRBV20-1; d_gene: NA; CDR3nt: TGCAGTGCCCCGATTAGGGGTAGCGGTGGCGAGCAGTACTTC; CDR3aa: CSAPIRGSGGEQYF
abundance: many; j_gene: TRBJ2-5; v_gene: TRBV5-1; d_gene: NA; CDR3nt: TGCGCCAGCAGCTTGTCACTAGCTGAGACCCAGTACTTC; CDR3aa: CASSLSLAETQYF
abundance: many; j_gene: TRBJ1-6; v_gene: TRBV12-3/TRBV12-4; d_gene: NA; CDR3nt: TGTGCCAGCAGTTTTTTTGGGGGCGGTAATTCACCCCTCCACTTT; CDR3aa: CASSFFGGGNSPLHF
abundance: many; j_gene: TRBJ2-7; v_gene: TRBV6-2/TRBV6-3; d_gene: NA; CDR3nt: TGTGCCAGCAGGGAAGGGGGGAACTCCTACGAGCAGTACTTC; CDR3aa: CASREGGNSYEQYF
abundance: many; j_gene: TRBJ1-1; v_gene: TRBV20-1; d_gene: NA; CDR3nt: TGCAGTGCGGCCCGGGGGGGATTCGGCACTGAAGCTTTCTTT; CDR3aa: CSAARGGFGTEAFF
abundance: many; j_gene: TRBJ1-1; v_gene: TRBV12-3/TRBV12-4; d_gene: TRBD1; CDR3nt: TGTGCCAGCAGTCAGGGACAGGGGACGAATGAAGCTTTCTTT; CDR3aa: CASSQGQGTNEAFF
abundance: many; j_gene: TRBJ2-7; v_gene: TRBV3-1; d_gene: NA; CDR3nt: TGTGCCAGCAGCCAAGTACTCCACGAGCAGTACTTC; CDR3aa: CASSQVLHEQYF
abundance: many; j_gene: TRBJ1-1; v_gene: TRBV7-6; d_gene: NA; CDR3nt: TGTGCCAGCAGCTTAGGAGAAGACACTGAAGCTTTCTTT; CDR3aa: CASSLGEDTEAFF
abundance: NA; j_gene: TRBJ2-7; v_gene: TRBV20-1; d_gene: TRBD2; CDR3nt: TGCAGTGCCGTACTAGCGGGGGCTTACTACGAGCAGTACTTC; CDR3aa: CSAVLAGAYYEQYF
abundance: many; j_gene: TRBJ2-3; v_gene: TRBV6-5; d_gene: TRBD1; CDR3nt: TGTGCCAGCACTAAACAGGGGGCGGGAGATACGCAGTATTTT; CDR3aa: CASTKQGAGDTQYF
abundance: many; j_gene: TRBJ1-2; v_gene: TRBV12-5; d_gene: NA; CDR3nt: TGTGCTAGTGGCCCCCCGGCAGGTAGGGGTTATGGCTACACCTTC; CDR3aa: CASGPPAGRGYGYTF
abundance: many; j_gene: TRBJ2-3; v_gene: TRBV5-5; d_gene: TRBD2; CDR3nt: TGTGCCAGCAGGCGGGAGGAAGATACGCAGTATTTT; CDR3aa: CASRREEDTQYF
abundance: many; j_gene: TRBJ1-5; v_gene: TRBV12-3/TRBV12-4; d_gene: NA; CDR3nt: TGTGCCAGCACTATTCAACTTGGGGAGCCCCAGCATTTT; CDR3aa: CASTIQLGEPQHF
abundance: many; j_gene: TRBJ2-3; v_gene: TRBV20-1; d_gene: TRBD2; CDR3nt: TGCAGTGCGTATCTAGCGGGGGTAGATACGCAGTATTTT; CDR3aa: CSAYLAGVDTQYF
abundance: many; j_gene: TRBJ2-7; v_gene: TRBV13; d_gene: NA; CDR3nt: TGTGCCAGCAGCGGACCCCCCGAGGAGCAGTACTTC; CDR3aa: CASSGPPEEQYF
abundance: many; j_gene: TRBJ2-2; v_gene: TRBV5-1; d_gene: TRBD1; CDR3nt: TGCGCCAGCAGCTTGGGACAGGGCAACACCGGGGAGCTGTTTTTT; CDR3aa: CASSLGQGNTGELFF
abundance: many; j_gene: TRBJ2-7; v_gene: TRBV12-5; d_gene: NA; CDR3nt: TGTGCTAGTGGTTTGGTAGGAGGTCCCTCCTACGAGCAGTACTTC; CDR3aa: CASGLVGGPSYEQYF
abundance: many; j_gene: TRBJ2-3; v_gene: TRBV20-1; d_gene: NA; CDR3nt: TGCCGGGCCAAGGGTGGAGATACGCAGTATTTT; CDR3aa: CRAKGGDTQYF
abundance: few; j_gene: TRBJ1-1; v_gene: TRBV20-1; d_gene: NA; CDR3nt: TGCAGTGCTCAAGAACAGAACACTGAAGCTTTCTTT; CDR3aa: CSAQEQNTEAFF
abundance: many; j_gene: TRBJ2-6; v_gene: TRBV2; d_gene: NA; CDR3nt: TGTGCCAGCAGTGTAGGAAGGTCTATCTCTGGGGCCAACGTCCTGACTTTC; CDR3aa: CASSVGRSISGANVLTF
abundance: many; j_gene: TRBJ2-3; v_gene: TRBV29-1; d_gene: NA; CDR3nt: TGCAGCGTTGGTCTCGCCGCTGCTTCTAGGGATACGCAGTATTTT; CDR3aa: CSVGLAAASRDTQYF
abundance: many; j_gene: TRBJ1-1; v_gene: TRBV6-5; d_gene: TRBD1; CDR3nt: TGTGCCAGCAGAAAAGACAGGGGCGCTGAAGCTTTCTTT; CDR3aa: CASRKDRGAEAFF